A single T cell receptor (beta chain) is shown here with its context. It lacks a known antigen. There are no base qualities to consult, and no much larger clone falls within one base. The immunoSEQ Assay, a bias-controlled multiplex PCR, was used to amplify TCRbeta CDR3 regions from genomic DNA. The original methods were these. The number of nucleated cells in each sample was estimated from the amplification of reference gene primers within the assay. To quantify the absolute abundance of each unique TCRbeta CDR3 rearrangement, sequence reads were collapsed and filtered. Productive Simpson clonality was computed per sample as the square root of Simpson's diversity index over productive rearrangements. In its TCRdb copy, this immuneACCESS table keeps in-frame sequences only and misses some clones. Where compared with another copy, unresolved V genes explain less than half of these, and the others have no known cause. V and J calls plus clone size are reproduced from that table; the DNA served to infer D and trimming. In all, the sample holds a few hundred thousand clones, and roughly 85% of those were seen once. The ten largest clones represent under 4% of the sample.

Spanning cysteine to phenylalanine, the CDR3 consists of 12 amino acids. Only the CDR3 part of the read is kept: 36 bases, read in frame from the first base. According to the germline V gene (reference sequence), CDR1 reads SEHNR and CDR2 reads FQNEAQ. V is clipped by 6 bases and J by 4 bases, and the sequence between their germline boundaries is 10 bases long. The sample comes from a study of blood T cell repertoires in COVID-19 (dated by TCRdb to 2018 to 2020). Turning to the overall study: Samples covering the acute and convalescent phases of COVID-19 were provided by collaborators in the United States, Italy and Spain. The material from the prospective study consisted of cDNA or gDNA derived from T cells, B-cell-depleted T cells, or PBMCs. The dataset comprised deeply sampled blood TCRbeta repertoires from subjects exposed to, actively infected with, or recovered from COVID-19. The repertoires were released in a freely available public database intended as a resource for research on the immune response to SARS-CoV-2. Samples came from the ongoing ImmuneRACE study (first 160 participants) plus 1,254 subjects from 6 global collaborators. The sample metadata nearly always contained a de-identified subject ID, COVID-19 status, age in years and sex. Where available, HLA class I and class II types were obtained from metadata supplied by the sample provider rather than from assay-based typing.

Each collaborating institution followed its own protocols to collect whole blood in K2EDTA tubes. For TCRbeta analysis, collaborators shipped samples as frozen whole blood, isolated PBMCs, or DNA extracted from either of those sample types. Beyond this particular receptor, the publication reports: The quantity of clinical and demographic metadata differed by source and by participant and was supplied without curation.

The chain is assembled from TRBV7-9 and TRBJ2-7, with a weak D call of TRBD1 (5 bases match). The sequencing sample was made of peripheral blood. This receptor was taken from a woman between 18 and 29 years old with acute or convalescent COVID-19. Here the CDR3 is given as CASSPRDYEQYF. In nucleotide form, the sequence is TGTGCCAGCAGTCCCAGGGATTACGAGCAGTACTTC. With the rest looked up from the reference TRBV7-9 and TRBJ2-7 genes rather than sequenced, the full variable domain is DTGVSQNPRHKITKRGQNVTFRCDPISEHNRLYWYRQTLGQGPEFLTYFQNEAQLEKSRLLSDRFSAERPKGSFSTLEIQRTEQGDSAMYLCASSPRDYEQYFGPGTRLTVT.